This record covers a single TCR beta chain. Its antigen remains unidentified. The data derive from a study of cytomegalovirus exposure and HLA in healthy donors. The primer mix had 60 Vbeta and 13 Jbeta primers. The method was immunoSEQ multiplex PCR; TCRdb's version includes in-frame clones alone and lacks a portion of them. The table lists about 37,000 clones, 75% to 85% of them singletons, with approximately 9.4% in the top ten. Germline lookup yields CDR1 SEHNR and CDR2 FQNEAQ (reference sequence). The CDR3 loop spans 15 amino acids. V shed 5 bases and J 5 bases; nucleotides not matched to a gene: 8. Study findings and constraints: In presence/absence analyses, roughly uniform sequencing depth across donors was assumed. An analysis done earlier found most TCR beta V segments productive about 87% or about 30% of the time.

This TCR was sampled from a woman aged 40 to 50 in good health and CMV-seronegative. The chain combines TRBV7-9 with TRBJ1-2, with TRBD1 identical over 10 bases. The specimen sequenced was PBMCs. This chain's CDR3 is CASSQTGTGAYGYTF. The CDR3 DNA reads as TGTGCCAGCAGCCAGACCGGGACAGGGGCTTATGGCTACACCTTC.